Shown below are 4 T cell receptor beta chains from a single sample sequenced in a study of blood T cell repertoires in COVID-19. Generated by immunoSEQ multiplex PCR, the TCRdb table keeps only in-frame clones and is missing some. The table has fewer than 50,000 clones, about 85% seen once. Material for sequencing was peripheral blood. Receptor source: a woman older than 75 with acute or convalescent COVID-19.

This sequence joins TRBV19 and TRBJ1-1; D is undetermined. The germline V gene has CDR1 LNHDA and CDR2 SQIVND (reference sequence). V dropped 1 base and J dropped 0 bases, with 6 bases sitting between them. The CDR3 totals 14 residues. CDR3 bases: TGTGCCAGTAGTATAGGGCAGGTGAACACTGAAGCTTTCTTT. Its protein is CASSIGQVNTEAFF.

The J gene is TRBJ1-4, the V gene TRBV25-1; 7 bases fit TRBD1. Germline lookup yields CDR1 MGHDK and CDR2 SYGVNS. The trim removed 2 bases at V and 7 bases at J, leaving 7 bases unmatched. The CDR3 has 15 amino acids. The CDR3 protein is CASSEQTGKPEKLFF. The CDR3 DNA is TGTGCCAGCAGTGAACAGACAGGGAAACCTGAAAAACTGTTTTTT.

This chain links TRBV9 with TRBJ2-1; 11 nucleotides match TRBD2. Germline trimming cut 3 bases from V and 9 bases from J; bases unmatched to any gene: 5. Germline loops: CDR1 SGDLS, CDR2 YYNGEE. The CDR3 has 14 residues. This CDR3 is CASSGSGRAFEQFF. The CDR3 DNA follows: TGTGCCAGCAGCGGTAGCGGGAGGGCCTTTGAGCAGTTCTTC.

The chain combines TRBV4-1 with TRBJ2-3; 10 nucleotides match TRBD2. CDR1 and CDR2 (germline): MGHRA, YSYEKL. CDR3 size: 18 residues. V lost 4 bases and J lost 1; bases outside the gene matches: 11. CDR3 DNA: TGCGCCAGCAGCCCCACCGTGGGCGGGACTAGCGGCACAGATACGCAGTATTTT. Protein product: CASSPTVGGTSGTDTQYF.